This is a list of T cell receptor beta chains from one sample in a study of T cells in Graves' hyperthyroidism and ophthalmopathy. Each CDR3 protein is one row after TCRdb ran MiXCR on the multiplex PCR reads. Of a few hundred thousand distinct CDR3 sequences detected, 15% to 20% appear once; the ten largest clones hold 3.7%. The sample taken for sequencing was blood. Receptors originate from a woman in her late teens or twenties with Graves' hyperthyroidism. Both conserved end residues are part of each CDR3. Each record gives: D gene, clone size, V gene, J gene, CDR3 DNA, CDR3 protein. The D gene is left open where the match is weak. A row's size may be missing; if present it is once, few, many or a size class.

d_gene: -; abundance: many; v_gene: TRBV11-2; j_gene: TRBJ1-1; CDR3nt: TGTGCCAGCAGCTTAGGCTACCGAGGCGGGGCTTTCTTT; CDR3aa: CASSLGYRGGAFF
d_gene: -; abundance: few; v_gene: TRBV5-1; j_gene: TRBJ2-5; CDR3nt: TGCGCCAGCAGACGCTTACTCAGGGGCGGCGAAGAGACCCAGTACTTC; CDR3aa: CASRRLLRGGEETQYF
d_gene: TRBD1; abundance: many; v_gene: TRBV24-1; j_gene: TRBJ2-2; CDR3nt: TGTGCCACCAGTGGAACCTGGGACAGGGAGAACACCGGGGAGCTGTTTTTT; CDR3aa: CATSGTWDRENTGELFF
d_gene: -; abundance: many; v_gene: TRBV13; j_gene: TRBJ2-4; CDR3nt: TGTGCCAGCAGTACCGGGACGTCGGCCAAAAACATTCAGTACTTC; CDR3aa: CASSTGTSAKNIQYF
d_gene: TRBD1; abundance: many; v_gene: TRBV30; j_gene: TRBJ1-1; CDR3nt: TGTGCCTGGAGTGTAGGACAGGGCCCGACTGAAGCTTTCTTT; CDR3aa: CAWSVGQGPTEAFF
d_gene: -; abundance: many; v_gene: TRBV10-3; j_gene: TRBJ2-7; CDR3nt: TGTGCCATCGGGTTGGACGAGCAGTACTTC; CDR3aa: CAIGLDEQYF
d_gene: -; abundance: many; v_gene: TRBV18; j_gene: TRBJ2-7; CDR3nt: TGTGCCAGCTCTCACCTCATAGGCGAGCAGTACTTC; CDR3aa: CASSHLIGEQYF
d_gene: TRBD1; abundance: many; v_gene: TRBV9; j_gene: TRBJ1-2; CDR3nt: TGTGCCAGCAGCGATGGGACAGTGTGGGGCTACACCTTC; CDR3aa: CASSDGTVWGYTF
d_gene: TRBD1; abundance: many; v_gene: TRBV11-3; j_gene: TRBJ1-1; CDR3nt: TGTGCCAGCAGCTTAGGACAGGGGGCAAGGGTTACTGAAGCTTTCTTT; CDR3aa: CASSLGQGARVTEAFF
d_gene: TRBD1; abundance: -; v_gene: TRBV12-3/TRBV12-4; j_gene: TRBJ1-1; CDR3nt: TGTGCCAGCAGTGATAACAGGGGGAACACTGAAGCTTTCTTT; CDR3aa: CASSDNRGNTEAFF
d_gene: -; abundance: many; v_gene: TRBV12-3/TRBV12-4; j_gene: TRBJ2-5; CDR3nt: TGTGCCAGCAGCGAAAAAGGGAACCCTCAAGAGACCCAGTACTTC; CDR3aa: CASSEKGNPQETQYF
d_gene: TRBD1; abundance: few; v_gene: TRBV24-1; j_gene: TRBJ2-5; CDR3nt: TGTGCCACCAGTGACCCCGAGACAGGGTCGGAGACCCAGTACTTC; CDR3aa: CATSDPETGSETQYF
d_gene: -; abundance: many; v_gene: TRBV6-5; j_gene: TRBJ1-5; CDR3nt: TGTGCCAGCAGTTCCGGACAGCTTAATCAGCCCCAGCATTTT; CDR3aa: CASSSGQLNQPQHF
d_gene: -; abundance: many; v_gene: TRBV12-3/TRBV12-4; j_gene: TRBJ1-5; CDR3nt: TGTGCCAGCAGTTTTGGGGGGGTGGGGGATCAGCCCCAGCATTTT; CDR3aa: CASSFGGVGDQPQHF
d_gene: -; abundance: many; v_gene: TRBV5-6; j_gene: TRBJ1-5; CDR3nt: TGTGCCAGCAGCTTGGCGACAGGATCTAGCAATCAGCCCCAGCATTTT; CDR3aa: CASSLATGSSNQPQHF
d_gene: -; abundance: few; v_gene: TRBV3-1; j_gene: TRBJ1-5; CDR3nt: TGTGCCAGCAGCCAAGATTCTGGCCAGCCCCAGCATTTT; CDR3aa: CASSQDSGQPQHF
d_gene: -; abundance: many; v_gene: TRBV20-1; j_gene: TRBJ2-5; CDR3nt: TGCAGTGCTAGAGAGGGGGCACCAGAGACCCAGTACTTC; CDR3aa: CSAREGAPETQYF
d_gene: -; abundance: many; v_gene: TRBV20-1; j_gene: TRBJ1-2; CDR3nt: TGCAGTGCAGTCCTACCGGACGGGCACTATGGCTACACCTTC; CDR3aa: CSAVLPDGHYGYTF
d_gene: -; abundance: few; v_gene: TRBV27; j_gene: TRBJ1-1; CDR3nt: TGTGCCAGCAGTTCCGCAATAGGAACTGAAGCTTGCTTT; CDR3aa: CASSSAIGTEACF
d_gene: -; abundance: many; v_gene: TRBV7-7; j_gene: TRBJ2-5; CDR3nt: TGTGCTAGCAGCTTAGCACGGAGAGAGACCCAGTACTTC; CDR3aa: CASSLARRETQYF
d_gene: -; abundance: many; v_gene: TRBV20-1; j_gene: TRBJ1-1; CDR3nt: TGCAGTGCTAGAGTTCGAGGTGTCGAAGCTTTCTTT; CDR3aa: CSARVRGVEAFF
d_gene: TRBD1; abundance: -; v_gene: TRBV27; j_gene: TRBJ1-2; CDR3nt: TGTGCCAGCTGTCCACAGGGGAGGGGTAACTATGGCTACACCTTC; CDR3aa: CASCPQGRGNYGYTF
d_gene: -; abundance: many; v_gene: TRBV4-1; j_gene: TRBJ1-1; CDR3nt: TGCGCCAGCAGCCAAGATGGGTCTTTTAGAACTGAAGCTTTCTTT; CDR3aa: CASSQDGSFRTEAFF
d_gene: -; abundance: many; v_gene: TRBV6-1; j_gene: TRBJ1-5; CDR3nt: TGTGCCAGCAGGGCTGGACACCAACGAAGCAATCAGCCCCAGCATTTT; CDR3aa: CASRAGHQRSNQPQHF
d_gene: -; abundance: many; v_gene: TRBV20-1; j_gene: TRBJ1-5; CDR3nt: TGCAGTGCTAGCGGCAGGATCAATCAGCCCCAGCATTTT; CDR3aa: CSASGRINQPQHF
d_gene: -; abundance: few; v_gene: TRBV20-1; j_gene: TRBJ1-1; CDR3nt: TGCAGTGCTCGAAGACATTCTGGTCTTCTGGTGAACACTGAAGCTTTCTTT; CDR3aa: CSARRHSGLLVNTEAFF
d_gene: -; abundance: many; v_gene: TRBV27; j_gene: TRBJ1-1; CDR3nt: TGTGCCAGCAGTTTAAGGGTCGACACTGAAGCTTTCTTT; CDR3aa: CASSLRVDTEAFF
d_gene: -; abundance: many; v_gene: TRBV6-1; j_gene: TRBJ2-7; CDR3nt: TGTGCCAGCAGTGACGGCCCCCCCGACGAGCAGTACTTC; CDR3aa: CASSDGPPDEQYF
d_gene: -; abundance: -; v_gene: TRBV6-1; j_gene: TRBJ2-5; CDR3nt: TGTGCCAGCAGTGAAGATTGGGCAGCCCAAGAGACCCAGTACTTC; CDR3aa: CASSEDWAAQETQYF
d_gene: -; abundance: many; v_gene: TRBV29-1; j_gene: TRBJ1-1; CDR3nt: TGCAGCGCAATGACAGTAGAAGCCCCTGAAGCTTTCTTT; CDR3aa: CSAMTVEAPEAFF
d_gene: -; abundance: -; v_gene: TRBV5-1; j_gene: TRBJ1-6; CDR3nt: TGCGCCAGCAGCTTGGAGGCAGCTCCAGGCAATTCACCCCTCCACTTT; CDR3aa: CASSLEAAPGNSPLHF
d_gene: TRBD2; abundance: many; v_gene: TRBV18; j_gene: TRBJ2-7; CDR3nt: TGTGCCAGCTCACCGAGCGGGACCAACTACGAGCAGTACTTC; CDR3aa: CASSPSGTNYEQYF
d_gene: -; abundance: few; v_gene: TRBV6-5; j_gene: TRBJ1-1; CDR3nt: TGTGCCAGCAGTTACTCAGGCCGGGGCTCCGGCACTGAAGCTTTCTTT; CDR3aa: CASSYSGRGSGTEAFF
d_gene: -; abundance: many; v_gene: TRBV11-2; j_gene: TRBJ2-7; CDR3nt: TGTGCCAGCAGCGAAGTGAATGGGGCCGCCTACGAGCAGTACTTC; CDR3aa: CASSEVNGAAYEQYF
d_gene: -; abundance: -; v_gene: TRBV6-2/TRBV6-3; j_gene: TRBJ1-5; CDR3nt: TGTGCCAGCAGTTACTCGGTCTTGGGGGGTCAGCCCCAGCATTTT; CDR3aa: CASSYSVLGGQPQHF
d_gene: -; abundance: many; v_gene: TRBV11-2; j_gene: TRBJ1-2; CDR3nt: TGTGCCAGCAGCTTAGGGGTAGCATTGAACTATGGCTACACCTTC; CDR3aa: CASSLGVALNYGYTF
d_gene: -; abundance: -; v_gene: TRBV2; j_gene: TRBJ1-2; CDR3nt: TGTGCCAGCAGTGTGAATCCCGACACGTCCTATGGCTACACCTTC; CDR3aa: CASSVNPDTSYGYTF
d_gene: -; abundance: many; v_gene: TRBV29-1; j_gene: TRBJ1-1; CDR3nt: TGCAGCGTTGGGAAACAGCTGAACACTGAAGCTTTCTTT; CDR3aa: CSVGKQLNTEAFF
d_gene: TRBD2; abundance: -; v_gene: TRBV20-1; j_gene: TRBJ2-5; CDR3nt: TGCAGTGCCCTGTTGACTAGCGGGGGGCCTACCCAAGAGACCCAGTACTTC; CDR3aa: CSALLTSGGPTQETQYF
d_gene: -; abundance: few; v_gene: TRBV4-1; j_gene: TRBJ2-5; CDR3nt: TGCGCCAGCAGCCAACTCACAGGAGGAGAGACCCAGTACTTC; CDR3aa: CASSQLTGGETQYF
d_gene: TRBD1; abundance: -; v_gene: TRBV12-3/TRBV12-4; j_gene: TRBJ1-1; CDR3nt: TGTGCCAGCAGACTTACAGGGGTCTTGAACACTGAAGCTTTCTTT; CDR3aa: CASRLTGVLNTEAFF
d_gene: TRBD1; abundance: many; v_gene: TRBV12-3/TRBV12-4; j_gene: TRBJ1-1; CDR3nt: TGTGCCAGCAGTTCGACAGGGGGAAAAACTGAAGCTTTCTTT; CDR3aa: CASSSTGGKTEAFF
d_gene: TRBD2; abundance: many; v_gene: TRBV7-6; j_gene: TRBJ2-7; CDR3nt: TGTGCCAGCAGCCCCTCCCGGACTAGCAAGAACTACGAGCAGTACTTC; CDR3aa: CASSPSRTSKNYEQYF
d_gene: -; abundance: -; v_gene: TRBV7-2; j_gene: TRBJ2-7; CDR3nt: TGTGCCAGCAACCCGAGGGCAGGGTTCGAGCAGTACTTC; CDR3aa: CASNPRAGFEQYF
d_gene: TRBD2; abundance: many; v_gene: TRBV24-1; j_gene: TRBJ2-7; CDR3nt: TGTGCCACCAGTGATTCTTATAGCGGGGGGGCCTACGAGCAGTACTTC; CDR3aa: CATSDSYSGGAYEQYF
d_gene: TRBD1; abundance: many; v_gene: TRBV24-1; j_gene: TRBJ1-1; CDR3nt: TGTGCCGTACGGGACAGCCTCAACACTGAAGCTTTCTTT; CDR3aa: CAVRDSLNTEAFF
d_gene: TRBD1; abundance: many; v_gene: TRBV2; j_gene: TRBJ1-5; CDR3nt: TGTGCCAGCAGGAAGACAGGGGGCAACAATCAGCCCCAGCATTTT; CDR3aa: CASRKTGGNNQPQHF
d_gene: -; abundance: many; v_gene: TRBV28; j_gene: TRBJ1-5; CDR3nt: TGTGCCAGCAGTTTACATCAGCCCCAGCATTTT; CDR3aa: CASSLHQPQHF